The 27 T cell receptor beta chains reported below all come from one sample, sequenced in a study (dated by TCRdb to the mid-2010s). Libraries were constructed by RT-PCR. Sequencing relied on an Illumina MiSeq. In TCRdb, the public reads were trimmed at Q25 with fastp and aligned with MiXCR, with productive beta chains retained. Entries that share a CDR3 protein sequence are merged under the most common genes and DNA. Recorded for this sample are almost 700,000 distinct CDR3 sequences; more than 13% of them occurred a single time. The ten largest clones add up to 3.6% of the sample. The sample comprised memory CD4+ T cells from blood. Receptor source: a female donor in good health, serving as a healthy control.

There are many counts of this clonotype. The genes are TRBV5-5 and TRBJ1-3; perhaps TRBD1 as D (6 bases). Germline V gives CDR1 SGHKS, CDR2 YYEKEE (reference sequence). CDR3 length: 14 residues. V was trimmed by 2 bases and J by 4 bases, leaving 10 bases between them. The CDR3 DNA is TGTGCCAGCAGCTTCGGAGGGACAGGAAACACCATATATTTT. Translation gives CASSFGGTGNTIYF.

This clonotype was found many times. The gene calls are TRBV6-2 or TRBV6-3 and TRBJ2-7; D call uncertain. CDR3 length equals 12 residues. From germline, CDR1 is MNHEY and CDR2 SVGEGT. The V end lost 2 bases, the J end lost 1 base, and 3 bases lay between the germline ends. The CDR3 DNA reads TGTGCCAGCAGTTACCATTCCTACGAGCAGTACTTC. Translated: CASSYHSYEQYF.

V gene TRBV12-3 or TRBV12-4 combines with J gene TRBJ1-5; 9 bases match TRBD1. Trimming took 6 bases from V and 9 from J; bases not matched to a gene: 6. The CDR3 covers 13 residues. In DNA, the CDR3 is TGTGCCAGCAGGATCGGACAGGGGTGGCCCCAGCATTTT. As protein: CASRIGQGWPQHF.

This clonotype was found many times. The genes are TRBV25-1 and TRBJ2-3; D uncertain. The CDR3 sequence is 15 residues long. V was pared by 7 bases and J by 3 bases, with 17 bases between. Looked up from germline, CDR1 is MGHDK and CDR2 is SYGVNS. CDR3 residues: CASMPGGAFTDTQYF. In DNA, the CDR3 is TGTGCCAGCATGCCAGGTGGAGCGTTTACAGATACGCAGTATTTT.

The chain recombines TRBV2 with TRBJ2-3, with no clear D. Germline V gives CDR1 SNHLY, CDR2 FYNNEI. Trimming removed 3 bases at V and 4 bases at J, with 5 bases between. The CDR3 is 12 amino acids. CDR3 sequence: CASSDTADTQYF. The CDR3 coding sequence is TGTGCCAGCAGTGATACCGCAGATACGCAGTATTTT.

V is TRBV24-1 and J is TRBJ2-3; 11 bases fit TRBD2. V was pared by 5 bases and J by 4 bases, with 7 bases of the junction left unmatched. CDR1 KGHDR and CDR2 SFDVKD come from the germline V gene. The CDR3 runs to 16 residues. The CDR3 DNA sequence: TGTGCCACCAGTGGCTCACTAGCGGGAGACCCAGATACGCAGTATTTT. Translating gives CATSGSLAGDPDTQYF.

This clonotype was seen a handful of times. The rearrangement uses TRBV5-1 and TRBJ2-4; no clear D gene. This CDR3 has 15 amino acids. Germline V lookup: CDR1 SGHRS, CDR2 YFSETQ. Trimming pared 0 bases from V and 6 bases from J, leaving 13 bases between. CDR3 coding DNA: TGCGCCAGCAGCTTGGCCAGCGTGAATATAAACATTCAGTACTTC. Its translation: CASSLASVNINIQYF.

This clonotype turned up a few times. The CDR3 DNA reads TGTGCCAGCAGTCCTCTATCGGGTCGTGAGCAGTTCTTC. It codes for CASSPLSGREQFF. The gene calls are TRBV11-1 and TRBJ2-1; D ambiguous. CDR1 SGHAT and CDR2 FQDESV come from the germline V gene (reference sequence). CDR3 length: 13 amino acids. Deletions cut 6 bases from V and 9 bases from J, with 15 bases between.

This clonotype was detected many times. This chain uses TRBV11-2 with TRBJ1-5, with D possibly matching TRBD1 (5 bases). The length of the CDR3 is 13 residues. Germline CDR1 and CDR2: SGHAT and FQNNGV. V was trimmed by 5 bases and J by 6 bases, leaving 11 bases between them. The CDR3 sequence: CASSPGRGQPQHF. The DNA for the CDR3 is TGTGCCAGCAGCCCCGGGAGGGGTCAGCCCCAGCATTTT. Full variable domain (rest looked up from reference TRBV11-2 and TRBJ1-5): EAGVAQSPRYKIIEKRQSVAFWCNPISGHATLYWYQQILGQGPKLLIQFQNNGVVDDSQLPKDRFSAERLKGVDSTLKIQPAKLEDSAVYLCASSPGRGQPQHFGDGTRLSIL.

This clonotype has a count of ten or more. This rearrangement joins TRBV29-1 to TRBJ2-3, with 9 bases lining up with TRBD2. V lost 6 bases, J lost 1 base, and 8 bases stayed unmatched. Germline V gene sequence: CDR1 SQVTM, CDR2 ANQGSEA. The CDR3 is 15 residues long. For the CDR3, the DNA is TGCAGCGTGGGACTAGCTCCGTCCCGCACAGATACGCAGTATTTT. Encoded protein: CSVGLAPSRTDTQYF.

This clonotype has only a few counts. The rearrangement uses TRBV5-1 and TRBJ1-1; D may be TRBD1 (6 bases). Germline-derived CDR1 and CDR2 are SGHRS and YFSETQ. The V gene lost 3 bases and the J gene lost 0 bases, with 15 bases spanning the gap. The CDR3 is 16 residues long. The CDR3 is CASSSTPDRLNTEAFF. In nucleotides, the CDR3 is TGCGCCAGCAGCTCAACGCCGGACAGACTGAACACTGAAGCTTTCTTT.

This clonotype has only a few counts. The chain has TRBV20-1 and TRBJ1-5; D not certain. V was trimmed by 7 bases and J by 1 base, leaving 14 bases between them. Germline V gene data show CDR1 as DFQATT and CDR2 as SNEGSKA (reference sequence). The CDR3 consists of 14 residues. The CDR3 bases are TGCAGTGTAAAGGACGGAGCGAGCAATCAGCCCCAGCATTTT. Protein product: CSVKDGASNQPQHF.

This clonotype has at least ten counts. The chain combines TRBV4-2 with TRBJ2-7; 10 bases are shared with TRBD2. CDR1 is LGHNA and CDR2 is YNFKEQ in the germline V gene. V dropped 0 bases and J dropped 5; count of bases not matched to a gene: 10. The CDR3 consists of 17 residues. This CDR3 reads CASSQDLASGSQNEQYF. In DNA, the CDR3 is TGTGCCAGCAGCCAAGATTTGGCTAGCGGGAGCCAGAACGAGCAGTACTTC.

Many counts were recorded for this clonotype. This chain uses TRBV7-2 with TRBJ2-7, with TRBD2 identical over 9 bases. Germline CDR1 is SGHTA and CDR2 is FQGNSA. There are 15 residues in the CDR3. J lost 2 bases, V lost 1 base, and 3 bases had no gene match. CDR3 protein: CASSLESSGTYEQYF. CDR3 DNA: TGTGCCAGCAGCTTAGAGTCTAGCGGGACCTACGAGCAGTACTTC.

This clonotype has just a few counts. V gene TRBV20-1 combines with J gene TRBJ2-7, with D perhaps matching TRBD1 (5 bases). Trimming removed 3 bases from V and 5 bases from J, with 20 bases in between. The V gene's germline CDR1 is DFQATT and CDR2 SNEGSKA (reference sequence). The CDR3 covers 15 residues. For the CDR3, the DNA is TGCAGTGCTAGTGAGGACAAGGCTCCGGGCGACGAGCAGTACTTC. It yields the protein CSASEDKAPGDEQYF.

This chain links TRBV7-2 with TRBJ2-2; D call uncertain. This CDR3 has 16 residues. V was clipped by 0 bases and J by 7 bases, with 15 bases between them. Germline CDR1 reads SGHTA; CDR2 reads FQGNSA. CDR3 protein: CASSLALMAGNGELFF. The CDR3 DNA is TGTGCCAGCAGCTTAGCGCTGATGGCAGGTAACGGGGAGCTGTTTTTT.

V usage is TRBV7-8 and J usage is TRBJ2-7; TRBD2 matches 10 bases. V lost 7 bases to trimming and J lost 5 bases; unmatched junction nucleotides: 8. Looked up from germline, CDR1 is SGHVS and CDR2 is FQNEAQ. CDR3 length: 14 residues. The CDR3 sequence is CASTPSGRADEQYF. The CDR3 nucleotides are TGTGCCAGCACCCCGAGCGGGAGGGCGGACGAGCAGTACTTC.

This clonotype has only a few counts. The rearrangement links TRBV7-2 to TRBJ2-1; D gene ambiguous. Germline-derived CDR1 and CDR2 are SGHTA and FQGNSA. Trimming took off 6 bases at V and 10 bases at J, with 13 bases between the two ends. This CDR3 is built from 12 residues. CDR3: CASRFPPGEQFF. For the CDR3, the DNA is TGTGCCAGCAGGTTTCCGCCGGGCGAGCAGTTCTTC.

V and J are TRBV20-1 and TRBJ2-3; 8 positions agree with TRBD2. V was pared by 2 bases and J by 4 bases, with 8 bases of the junction left unmatched. The CDR3 runs to 15 residues. Germline CDR1 and CDR2: DFQATT and SNEGSKA (reference sequence). CDR3 protein: CSARRRSGSPDTQYF. DNA of the CDR3: TGCAGTGCTAGACGACGGAGCGGGAGCCCAGATACGCAGTATTTT.

This clonotype occurred a few times. The chain couples TRBV6-6 to TRBJ2-5, with a tentative D call TRBD2 (6 bases). V shed 5 bases and J shed 4 bases, with 20 bases lying between them. CDR1 is MNHNY and CDR2 is SVGAGI in the germline V gene (reference sequence). This CDR3 comprises 16 residues. CDR3 in amino acids: CASSHGGGNDRETQYF. For the CDR3, the DNA is TGTGCCAGCAGTCACGGGGGTGGGAATGACCGAGAGACCCAGTACTTC.

This clonotype was picked up a small number of times. J is TRBJ1-2 and V is TRBV12-3 or TRBV12-4; D not resolved. Trimming took off 6 bases at V and 8 bases at J, with 13 bases between the two ends. The CDR3 contains 12 residues. CDR3 region: CASRERAKGYTF. In DNA, the CDR3 is TGTGCCAGCAGAGAGCGGGCCAAGGGCTACACCTTC.

A few counts support this clonotype. For the CDR3, the DNA is TGCAGCGTCGGACCGGGACTAGTACAAGAGACCCAGTACTTC. Protein product: CSVGPGLVQETQYF. V usage is TRBV29-1 and J usage is TRBJ2-5; TRBD2 matches at 8 bases. CDR3 length equals 14 residues. Unmatched junction bases numbered 8, after V lost 6 bases and J lost 2 bases. Per germline, CDR1 SQVTM and CDR2 ANQGSEA.

CDR3 sequence (DNA): TGCAGTGCTAGAGATAGGGGGGGGGGTTCCTACGAGCAGTACTTC. It yields the protein CSARDRGGGSYEQYF. The chain is built from TRBV20-1 and TRBJ2-7; perhaps TRBD2 as D (7 bases). The CDR3 loop spans 15 amino acids. The V and J ends lost 0 bases and 1 base respectively, with 13 bases between them. Germline CDR1 DFQATT, CDR2 SNEGSKA (reference sequence).

The sample holds a few counts of this clonotype. The V call is TRBV20-1, the J call TRBJ2-1; the D gene is possibly TRBD2 (5 bases). Germline V gene sequence: CDR1 DFQATT, CDR2 SNEGSKA (reference sequence). V lost 5 bases and J lost 7, with 12 bases in between. This CDR3 has 12 amino acids. The CDR3 region is CSAAPPGNEQFF. The DNA of the CDR3 is TGCAGTGCTGCCCCCCCGGGGAATGAGCAGTTCTTC.

In this sample, this clonotype turned up a few times. The chain uses TRBV6-5 and TRBJ1-2, with D unclear. V was shortened by 2 bases and J by 4 bases, with 8 bases between the two germline ends. CDR1 and CDR2 from the germline V gene are MNHEY and SVGAGI. The CDR3 has 13 residues. CDR3 loop: CASSYPGSYGYTF. DNA for the CDR3: TGTGCCAGCAGTTACCCTGGTTCCTATGGCTACACCTTC.

This clonotype was recorded at least ten times. The gene calls are TRBV20-1 and TRBJ1-2, with D possibly TRBD1 on 6 matching bases. Germline-derived CDR1 and CDR2 are DFQATT and SNEGSKA (reference sequence). The CDR3 loop spans 13 amino acids. The V end lost 3 bases, the J end lost 6 bases, and 14 bases lay between the germline ends. CDR3 in amino acids: CSASNWGANGYTF. In nucleotides, the CDR3 is TGCAGTGCTAGTAATTGGGGGGCCAATGGCTACACCTTC.

This clonotype was observed at least ten times. The V and J genes are TRBV10-3 and TRBJ2-3, with D unclear. The V and J ends lost 3 bases and 2 bases respectively, with 12 bases between them. Germline CDR1 and CDR2: ENHRY and SYGVKD. The CDR3 loop spans 15 amino acids. The CDR3 sequence is CAISDQIRSTDTQYF. CDR3 coding DNA: TGTGCCATCAGTGATCAGATCCGGTCCACAGATACGCAGTATTTT.